What follows are 23 T cell receptor beta chains derived from one specimen sequenced in a study of technical replicates of blood from a handful of donors. Profiled with immunoSEQ multiplex PCR; TCRdb holds only in-frame clones, not every one. This table has more than 65,000 clones, just over 95% appearing once. The sample was T cells isolated from PBMCs. These receptors originate from a human donor in good health.

V usage is TRBV27 and J usage is TRBJ2-6; TRBD1 might be the D (6 bases). The CDR3 is made up of 14 amino acids. CDR1 MNHEY and CDR2 SMNVEV come from the germline V gene (reference sequence). The V and J ends lost 8 bases and 1 base respectively, with 9 bases between them. The CDR3 sequence: CASSGVSGANVLTF. The CDR3 DNA reads as TGTGCCAGCTCAGGGGTATCTGGGGCCAACGTCCTGACTTTC.

In DNA form, the CDR3 reads TGTGCCAGCAGTGGGACAGGGAACACCGGGGAGCTGTTTTTT. This gives the protein CASSGTGNTGELFF. The rearrangement links TRBV6-1 to TRBJ2-2; 7 bases map to TRBD1. The CDR3 covers 14 residues. The V segment lost 4 bases and the J segment 1 base; nucleotides outside the gene matches: 0. From germline, CDR1 is MNHNS and CDR2 SASEGT.

This CDR3 reads CASSGLAGGRYEQYF. The CDR3 bases are TGCGCCAGCAGTGGACTAGCGGGAGGGCGGTACGAGCAGTACTTC. V is TRBV4-1 and J is TRBJ2-7, with 15 bases fitting TRBD2. The CDR3 has 15 amino acids. The germline V gene has CDR1 MGHRA and CDR2 YSYEKL. J gave up 4 bases and V 6 bases, and 4 bases lay outside the gene matches.

The rearrangement links TRBV13 to TRBJ2-3; the match to TRBD1 covers 8 bases. Germline V gene data show CDR1 as PRHDT and CDR2 as FYEKMQ (reference sequence). V lost 6 bases, J lost 0 bases, and 5 bases stayed unmatched. There are 15 residues in the CDR3. CDR3 nucleotides: TGTGCCAGCAGTTTGAACAGGGGGAGCACAGATACGCAGTATTTT. It yields the protein CASSLNRGSTDTQYF. Filled out from reference TRBV13 and TRBJ2-3, the complete variable domain reads AAGVIQSPRHLIKEKRETATLKCYPIPRHDTVYWYQQGPGQDPQFLISFYEKMQSDKGSIPDRFSAQQFSDYHSELNMSSLELGDSALYFCASSLNRGSTDTQYFGPGTRLTVL.

The V call is TRBV30, the J call TRBJ1-1; a weak D match, TRBD1 (6 bases). The germline V gene has CDR1 GTSNPN and CDR2 SVGIG (reference sequence). V gave up 5 bases and J gave up 9 bases, with 19 bases separating them. This CDR3 region has 13 residues. CDR3 bases: TGTGCCTGGGAGTCGGCGGGGGCCCTTAAAGCTTTCTTT. Its protein is CAWESAGALKAFF.

The chain recombines TRBV9 with TRBJ2-2, with D perhaps matching TRBD1 (5 bases). Germline values: CDR1 SGDLS, CDR2 YYNGEE. V lost 2 bases and J lost 7, with 9 bases in between. CDR3 length: 13 amino acids. CDR3 amino acids: CASSVLQVGELFF. In DNA, the CDR3 is TGTGCCAGCAGCGTTTTACAGGTCGGGGAGCTGTTTTTT.

The rearrangement links TRBV7-9 to TRBJ1-1, with D possibly TRBD1 on 6 matching bases. Per the germline V gene, CDR1 is SEHNR and CDR2 is FQNEAQ (reference sequence). This CDR3 is built from 12 residues. V dropped 4 bases and J dropped 7 bases, with 10 bases sitting between them. In nucleotides, the CDR3 is TGTGCCAGCAGCTCGAACAGGGTTGAAGCTTTCTTT. Its protein product is CASSSNRVEAFF.

The rearrangement links TRBV7-2 to TRBJ1-1, with 9 nucleotides matching TRBD1. CDR1 and CDR2 (germline): SGHTA, FQGNSA. The CDR3 has 17 amino acids. The ends lost 4 bases at V and 4 bases at J; junction bases unmatched: 13. The CDR3 loop reads CASSSRPGQGRLTEAFF. The CDR3, as DNA: TGTGCCAGCAGCTCACGTCCGGGACAGGGTCGACTCACTGAAGCTTTCTTT.

This rearrangement joins TRBV2 to TRBJ1-3; a weak D match, TRBD1 (5 bases). Germline assignment: CDR1 SNHLY and CDR2 FYNNEI. V lost 2 bases to trimming and J lost 0 bases, with 11 bases between them. This CDR3 comprises 16 residues. CDR3 amino acids: CASSEMDTLSGNTIYF. In DNA, the CDR3 is TGTGCCAGCAGTGAAATGGACACCCTCTCTGGAAACACCATATATTTT.

This chain uses TRBV6-5 with TRBJ2-3; D is possibly TRBD1 (6 bases). CDR3 length: 15 amino acids. Trimming left V 5 bases short and J 2 bases short, with 14 bases between. Germline-derived CDR1 and CDR2 are MNHEY and SVGAGI. CDR3 nucleotide sequence: TGTGCCAGCAGTCTTGGGACACCCTTCACAGATACGCAGTATTTT. Its protein is CASSLGTPFTDTQYF.

The genes are TRBV19 and TRBJ2-7; D uncertain. The CDR3 has 13 residues. Per the germline V gene, CDR1 is LNHDA and CDR2 is SQIVND (reference sequence). Trimming took off 5 bases at V and 2 bases at J, with 10 bases between the two ends. CDR3 loop: CASSLQIPYEQYF. CDR3 in DNA: TGTGCCAGTAGTTTACAGATCCCCTACGAGCAGTACTTC.

The V call is TRBV13, the J call TRBJ2-1, with 8 bases aligning to TRBD1. Per the germline V gene, CDR1 is PRHDT and CDR2 is FYEKMQ (reference sequence). The CDR3 is made up of 16 amino acids. J lost 6 bases, V lost 2 bases, and 9 bases had no gene match. The DNA for the CDR3 is TGTGCCAGCAGCTTATACAGGACAGGGACATTCAATGAGCAGTTCTTC. Its protein product is CASSLYRTGTFNEQFF.

The V call is TRBV10-3, the J call TRBJ1-2, with TRBD1 matching over 9 bases. The V segment lost 6 bases and the J segment 1 base; nucleotides outside the gene matches: 3. This CDR3 comprises 14 residues. Germline CDR1 is ENHRY and CDR2 is SYGVKD. The CDR3: CAIREDRGNYGYTF. CDR3 bases: TGTGCCATCAGGGAGGACAGGGGTAACTATGGCTACACCTTC.

The chain uses TRBV19 and TRBJ1-2, with 9 bases fitting TRBD1. This CDR3 region has 15 residues. With 4 bases clipped from V and 4 bases from J, the junction kept 7 bases outside the gene matches. CDR1 LNHDA and CDR2 SQIVND come from the germline V gene (reference sequence). For the CDR3, the DNA is TGTGCCAGTAGTACCTCCAGGGACAGGGTCTATGGCTACACCTTC. Translated, it gives CASSTSRDRVYGYTF.

J is TRBJ2-7 and V is TRBV10-3; D might be TRBD2 (6 bases). CDR1 and CDR2 (germline): ENHRY, SYGVKD. V lost 6 bases to trimming and J lost 3 bases, with 12 bases between them. This CDR3 region has 13 residues. The CDR3 region is CAISGQAGYEQYF. CDR3 bases: TGTGCCATCAGCGGACAAGCGGGCTACGAGCAGTACTTC.

The chain carries TRBV27 and TRBJ2-3; 10 bases line up with TRBD2. V lost 4 bases to trimming and J lost 3 bases; unmatched junction nucleotides: 7. This CDR3 region has 16 residues. Germline V lookup: CDR1 MNHEY, CDR2 SMNVEV (reference sequence). The CDR3 loop is CASSSLAGDFTDTQYF. CDR3 bases: TGTGCCAGCAGTTCCCTAGCGGGGGATTTTACAGATACGCAGTATTTT.

The J gene is TRBJ2-3, the V gene TRBV2; 13 bases fit TRBD2. The V and J ends lost 4 bases and 2 bases, in that order; junction bases with no gene match: 9. Germline V gives CDR1 SNHLY, CDR2 FYNNEI. This CDR3 contains 18 residues. CDR3: CASSGLAGGLSLTDTQYF. Written as DNA, the CDR3 is TGTGCCAGCAGTGGACTAGCGGGAGGCCTTTCTCTCACAGATACGCAGTATTTT.

CDR3 sequence: CAWSQGAHTDTQYF. The CDR3 DNA follows: TGTGCCTGGAGTCAGGGGGCGCACACAGATACGCAGTATTTT. The V call is TRBV30, the J call TRBJ2-3; 8 nucleotides agree with TRBD1. CDR3 size: 14 residues. The V segment lost 2 bases and the J segment 2 bases; nucleotides outside the gene matches: 3. Germline V CDR1 and CDR2: GTSNPN, SVGIG (reference sequence).

V and J are TRBV21-1 and TRBJ2-3; the table calls TRBD1, which could not be checked here. TRBV21-1 is an annotated pseudogene. The length of the CDR3 is 18 residues. The CDR3 DNA follows: TGTGCCAGCAGCAAAGACGAAGGGGGTGGCCCTGGCACAGATACGCAGTATTTT. It specifies CASSKDEGGGPGTDTQYF.

This chain joins TRBV30 and TRBJ2-7; TRBD2 agrees at 15 bases. CDR3 length equals 17 residues. V was clipped by 2 bases and J by 1 base; unmatched bases: 6. In germline, CDR1 is GTSNPN, CDR2 SVGIG (reference sequence). CDR3 protein: CAWSLGLAGGISYEQYF. CDR3 coding DNA: TGTGCCTGGAGTCTAGGACTAGCGGGAGGGATATCCTACGAGCAGTACTTC. Full variable domain (rest looked up from reference TRBV30 and TRBJ2-7): SQTIHQWPATLVQPVGSPLSLECTVEGTSNPNLYWYRQAAGRGLQLLFYSVGIGQISSEVPQNLSASRPQDRQFILSSKKLLLSDSGFYLCAWSLGLAGGISYEQYFGPGTRLTVT.

The CDR3 loop reads CASSLGLAKNIQYF. In DNA, the CDR3 is TGTGCCAGCAGCTTAGGACTAGCCAAAAACATTCAGTACTTC. The chain uses TRBV5-4 and TRBJ2-4, with a possible D match to TRBD2 (5 bases). The CDR3 is made up of 14 amino acids. The V gene lost 2 bases and the J gene lost 0 bases, with 6 bases spanning the gap. CDR1 SGHNT and CDR2 YYREEE come from the germline V gene (reference sequence).

The chain uses TRBV30 and TRBJ2-7; TRBD2 matches at 9 bases. This CDR3 is 16 amino acids long. Germline V gives CDR1 GTSNPN, CDR2 SVGIG (reference sequence). Germline trimming cut 0 bases from V and 5 bases from J; bases unmatched to any gene: 11. CDR3 sequence: CAWSVSFSGRWDEQYF. The CDR3, as DNA: TGTGCCTGGAGTGTCTCTTTTAGCGGGAGATGGGACGAGCAGTACTTC.

The J gene is TRBJ2-1, the V gene TRBV5-1; 10 bases are a match to TRBD1. The CDR3 has 15 amino acids. The junction had 11 bases not matched to a gene; V was cut back by 7 bases and J by 7 bases. Per germline, CDR1 SGHRS and CDR2 YFSETQ. The CDR3 coding sequence is TGCGCCAGCGGACCGGGACAGGGGCATCTAAATGAGCAGTTCTTC. Amino acids: CASGPGQGHLNEQFF. Complete variable domain (other parts from reference TRBV5-1 and TRBJ2-1): KAGVTQTPRYLIKTRGQQVTLSCSPISGHRSVSWYQQTPGQGLQFLFEYFSETQRNKGNFPGRFSGRQFSNSRSEMNVSTLELGDSALYLCASGPGQGHLNEQFFGPGTRLTVL.